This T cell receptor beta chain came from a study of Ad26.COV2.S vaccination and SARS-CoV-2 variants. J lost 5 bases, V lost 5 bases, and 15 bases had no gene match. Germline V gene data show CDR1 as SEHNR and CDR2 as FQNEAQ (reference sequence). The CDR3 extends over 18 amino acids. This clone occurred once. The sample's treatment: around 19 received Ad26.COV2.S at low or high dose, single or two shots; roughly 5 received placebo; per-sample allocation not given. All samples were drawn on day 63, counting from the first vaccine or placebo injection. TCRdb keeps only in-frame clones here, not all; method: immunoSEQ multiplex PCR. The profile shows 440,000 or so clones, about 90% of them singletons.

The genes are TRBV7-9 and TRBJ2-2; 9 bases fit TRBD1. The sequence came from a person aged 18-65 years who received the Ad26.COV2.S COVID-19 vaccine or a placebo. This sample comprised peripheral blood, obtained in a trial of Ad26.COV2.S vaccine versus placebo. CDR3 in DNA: TGTGCCAGCAGCCAGTACGTAGGAGACAGGGGGAGGACCGGGGAGCTGTTTTTT. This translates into CASSQYVGDRGRTGELFF.